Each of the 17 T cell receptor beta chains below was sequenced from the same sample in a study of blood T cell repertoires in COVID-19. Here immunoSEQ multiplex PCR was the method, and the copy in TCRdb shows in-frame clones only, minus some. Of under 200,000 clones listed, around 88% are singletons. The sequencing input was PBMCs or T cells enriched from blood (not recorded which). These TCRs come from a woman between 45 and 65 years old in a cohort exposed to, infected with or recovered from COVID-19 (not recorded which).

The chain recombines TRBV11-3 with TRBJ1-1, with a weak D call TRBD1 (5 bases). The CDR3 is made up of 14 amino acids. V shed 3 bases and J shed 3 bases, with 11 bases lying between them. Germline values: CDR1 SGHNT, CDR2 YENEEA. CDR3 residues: CASSFGRADTEAFF. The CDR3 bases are TGTGCCAGCAGCTTCGGCAGGGCGGACACTGAAGCTTTCTTT. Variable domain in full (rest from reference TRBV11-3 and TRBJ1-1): EAGVVQSPRYKIIEKKQPVAFWCNPISGHNTLYWYLQNLGQGPELLIRYENEEAVDDSQLPKDRFSAERLKGVDSTLKIQPAELGDSAVYLCASSFGRADTEAFFGQGTRLTVV.

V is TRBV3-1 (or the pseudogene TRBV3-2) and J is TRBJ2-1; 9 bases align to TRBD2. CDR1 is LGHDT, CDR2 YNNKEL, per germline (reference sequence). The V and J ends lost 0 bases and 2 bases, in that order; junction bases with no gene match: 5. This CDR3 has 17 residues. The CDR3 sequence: CASSQDRLAGTYNEQFF. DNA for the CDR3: TGTGCCAGCAGCCAAGACCGTCTAGCGGGAACCTACAATGAGCAGTTCTTC.

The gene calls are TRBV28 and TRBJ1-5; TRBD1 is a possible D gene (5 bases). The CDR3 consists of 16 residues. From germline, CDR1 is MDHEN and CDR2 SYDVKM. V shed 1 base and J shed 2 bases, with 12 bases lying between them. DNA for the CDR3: TGTGCCAGCAGTTTATATACTGTCAGGGGCAATCAGCCCCAGCATTTT. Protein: CASSLYTVRGNQPQHF.

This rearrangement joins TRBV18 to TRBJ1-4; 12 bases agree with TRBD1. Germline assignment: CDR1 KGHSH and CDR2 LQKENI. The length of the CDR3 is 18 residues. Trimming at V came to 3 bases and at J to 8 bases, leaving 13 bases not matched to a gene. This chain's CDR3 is CASSPAPGQGASAEKLFF. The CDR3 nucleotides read TGTGCCAGCTCACCTGCTCCGGGACAGGGGGCGTCTGCGGAAAAACTGTTTTTT.

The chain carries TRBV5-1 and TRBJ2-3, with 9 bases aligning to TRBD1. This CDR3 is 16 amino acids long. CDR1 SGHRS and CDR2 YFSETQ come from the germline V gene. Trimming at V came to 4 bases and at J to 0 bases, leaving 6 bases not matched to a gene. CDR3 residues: CASSLKTGGSTDTQYF. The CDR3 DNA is TGCGCCAGCAGCCTAAAGACAGGGGGTAGCACAGATACGCAGTATTTT.

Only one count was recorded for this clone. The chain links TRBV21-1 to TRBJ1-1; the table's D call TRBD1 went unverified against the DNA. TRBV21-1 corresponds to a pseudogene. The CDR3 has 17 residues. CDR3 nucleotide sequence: TGTGCCAGCAGCAAAATGGTTAAGGACAGAATGAACACTGAAGCTTTCTTT. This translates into CASSKMVKDRMNTEAFF.

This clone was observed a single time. CDR3: CASSVGREQYF. The DNA for the CDR3 is TGTGCCAGCAGCGTAGGGAGGGAGCAGTACTTC. The J gene is TRBJ2-7, the V gene TRBV9; D is possibly TRBD2 (5 bases). This CDR3 spans 11 amino acids. V shed 0 bases and J shed 7 bases, with 5 bases lying between them. CDR1 SGDLS and CDR2 YYNGEE come from the germline V gene.

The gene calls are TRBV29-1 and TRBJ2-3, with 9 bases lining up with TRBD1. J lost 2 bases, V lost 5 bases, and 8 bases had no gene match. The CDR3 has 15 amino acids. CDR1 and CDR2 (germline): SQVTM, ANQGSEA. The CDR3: CSVPPGQGSTDTQYF. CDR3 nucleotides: TGCAGCGTTCCCCCGGGACAGGGTTCCACAGATACGCAGTATTTT.

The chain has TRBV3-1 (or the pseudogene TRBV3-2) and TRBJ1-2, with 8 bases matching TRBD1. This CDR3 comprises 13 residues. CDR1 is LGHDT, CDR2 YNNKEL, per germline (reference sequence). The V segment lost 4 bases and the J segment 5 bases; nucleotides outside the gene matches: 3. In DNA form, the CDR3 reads TGTGCCAGCAGCCTCGACAGGGGATATGGCTACACCTTC. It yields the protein CASSLDRGYGYTF.

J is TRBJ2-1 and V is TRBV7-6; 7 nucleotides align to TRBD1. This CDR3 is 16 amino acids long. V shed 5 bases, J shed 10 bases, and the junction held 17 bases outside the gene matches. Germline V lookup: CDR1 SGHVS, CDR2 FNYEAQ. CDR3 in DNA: TGTGCCAGCAGCCCCCGGGACAGAGCCTTTCCATTGGAGCAGTTCTTC. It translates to CASSPRDRAFPLEQFF.

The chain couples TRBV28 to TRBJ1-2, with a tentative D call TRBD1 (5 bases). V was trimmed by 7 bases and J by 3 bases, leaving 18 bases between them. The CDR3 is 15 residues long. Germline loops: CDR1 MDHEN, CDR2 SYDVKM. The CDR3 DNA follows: TGTGCCAGCACCTCGCCCCGTGCAGGGTACTATGGCTACACCTTC. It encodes CASTSPRAGYYGYTF.

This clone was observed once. In DNA form, the CDR3 reads TGTGCCAGCAGTGTGACAGGGACAGATACGCAGTATTTT. Protein: CASSVTGTDTQYF. The chain employs TRBV25-1 and TRBJ2-3, with 7 bases identical to TRBD1. This CDR3 comprises 13 residues. CDR1 and CDR2 from the germline V gene are MGHDK and SYGVNS. Trimming removed 4 bases from V and 3 bases from J; junction bases left unmatched: 1.

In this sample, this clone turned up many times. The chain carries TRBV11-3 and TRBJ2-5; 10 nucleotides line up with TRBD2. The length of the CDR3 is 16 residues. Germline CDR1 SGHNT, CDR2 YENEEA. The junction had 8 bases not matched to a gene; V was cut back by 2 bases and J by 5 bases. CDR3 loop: CASSLRASGSTETQYF. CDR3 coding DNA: TGTGCCAGCAGCTTAAGGGCTAGCGGGAGTACGGAGACCCAGTACTTC.

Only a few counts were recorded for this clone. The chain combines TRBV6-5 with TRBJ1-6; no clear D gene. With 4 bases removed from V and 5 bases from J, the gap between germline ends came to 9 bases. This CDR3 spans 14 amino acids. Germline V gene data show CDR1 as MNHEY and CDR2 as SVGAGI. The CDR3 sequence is CASSWREDNSPLHF. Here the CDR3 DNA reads TGTGCCAGCAGTTGGAGGGAGGATAATTCACCCCTCCACTTT.

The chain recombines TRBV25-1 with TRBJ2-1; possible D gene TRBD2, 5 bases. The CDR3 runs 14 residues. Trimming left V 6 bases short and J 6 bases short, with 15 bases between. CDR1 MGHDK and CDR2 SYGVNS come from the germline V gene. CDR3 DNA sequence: TGTGCCAGCAGCGCGACTGAGGGCGTCAATGAGCAGTTCTTC. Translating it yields CASSATEGVNEQFF.

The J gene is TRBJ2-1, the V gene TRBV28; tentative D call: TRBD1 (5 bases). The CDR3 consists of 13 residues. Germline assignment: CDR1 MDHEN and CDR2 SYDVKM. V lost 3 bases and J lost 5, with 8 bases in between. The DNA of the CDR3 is TGTGCCAGCAGTTTTGACAGCGACAATGAGCAGTTCTTC. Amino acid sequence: CASSFDSDNEQFF.

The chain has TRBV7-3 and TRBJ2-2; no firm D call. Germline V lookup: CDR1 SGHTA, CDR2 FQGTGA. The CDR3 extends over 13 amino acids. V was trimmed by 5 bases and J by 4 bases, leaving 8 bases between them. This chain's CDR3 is CASSTQRTGELFF. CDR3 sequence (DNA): TGTGCCAGCAGCACCCAGCGCACCGGGGAGCTGTTTTTT.